A single sample is the source of the 14 T cell receptor beta chains below, sequenced in a study of cytomegalovirus exposure and HLA in healthy donors. The PCR had 60 Vbeta and 13 Jbeta primers. The data were produced by immunoSEQ multiplex PCR, yet TCRdb's version contains in-frame clones alone and is incomplete. The table shows over 150,000 clones, with less than 90% occurring only once. Material: PBMCs. The source is a girl in the first two years of life in good health and CMV-seronegative.

J is TRBJ2-3 and V is TRBV7-2, with D possibly TRBD2 on 5 matching bases. The V and J ends lost 5 bases and 5 bases respectively, with 11 bases between them. The CDR3 spans 13 residues. The germline V gene encodes CDR1 SGHTA and CDR2 FQGNSA. CDR3 region: CASSIGIVDTQYF. CDR3 coding DNA: TGTGCCAGCAGCATCGGGATCGTAGATACGCAGTATTTT.

This sequence joins TRBV20-1 and TRBJ2-1; D is uncertain. The CDR3 length is 10 residues. Germline CDR1 is DFQATT and CDR2 is SNEGSKA (reference sequence). The ends were cut back, 6 bases at V and 7 bases at J, with 7 bases in the middle. CDR3 residues: CSATTNEQFF. The CDR3 DNA reads as TGCAGTGCCACTACTAATGAGCAGTTCTTC.

The gene calls are TRBV27 and TRBJ1-1; D is unclear. The CDR3 is 13 residues long. Trimming took 5 bases from V and 3 from J, leaving 10 bases between them. CDR1 is MNHEY and CDR2 is SMNVEV in the germline V gene (reference sequence). CDR3 in amino acids: CASSLSPDTEAFF. CDR3 coding DNA: TGTGCCAGCAGTCTTAGTCCGGACACTGAAGCTTTCTTT.

Only a few counts were recorded for this clone. The chain couples TRBV2 to TRBJ2-7, with a possible D match to TRBD2 (6 bases). The germline V and J ends were trimmed by 2 bases and 2 bases, with 13 bases remaining between them. Germline-derived CDR1 and CDR2 are SNHLY and FYNNEI. This CDR3 has 15 residues. The DNA of the CDR3 is TGTGCCAGCAGTGAATGGGAGGCAGTTCCCTACGAGCAGTACTTC. It translates to CASSEWEAVPYEQYF.

The J gene is TRBJ2-7, the V gene TRBV2; 7 bases match TRBD2. CDR3 length: 17 amino acids. With V trimmed by 2 bases and J by 6 bases, 16 bases remained unmatched. Germline CDR1 reads SNHLY; CDR2 reads FYNNEI. As DNA, the CDR3 is TGTGCCAGCAGTGAATTTAGGACTAGAAGAGGCCCTAGCGAGCAGTACTTC. Translated: CASSEFRTRRGPSEQYF.

This clone was seen once. The chain employs TRBV25-1 and TRBJ2-7; TRBD1 aligns across 10 bases. The V and J ends lost 4 bases and 1 base, in that order; junction bases with no gene match: 1. This CDR3 comprises 14 residues. Germline CDR1 reads MGHDK; CDR2 reads SYGVNS. This CDR3 reads CASSGQGASYEQYF. CDR3 nucleotide sequence: TGTGCCAGCAGTGGACAGGGGGCGTCCTACGAGCAGTACTTC.

The chain carries TRBV7-2 and TRBJ2-7; 9 bases agree with TRBD2. This CDR3 has 18 residues. The junction had 15 bases not matched to a gene; V was cut back by 3 bases and J by 3 bases. Germline CDR1 SGHTA, CDR2 FQGNSA. The DNA for the CDR3 is TGTGCCAGCAGCTTTAAACCTTCCCTAGCGGGATTTTACTACGAGCAGTACTTC. The encoded protein is CASSFKPSLAGFYYEQYF.

This chain links TRBV7-3 with TRBJ1-2; unclear D gene. Germline V gives CDR1 SGHTA, CDR2 FQGTGA. The CDR3 totals 15 residues. V was trimmed by 1 base and J by 2 bases, leaving 11 bases between them. CDR3 residues: CASSLIPGQNYGYTF. The CDR3 DNA follows: TGTGCCAGCAGCTTAATCCCTGGGCAGAACTATGGCTACACCTTC.

V is TRBV6-5 and J is TRBJ1-5, with D possibly being TRBD1 (6 bases). The germline V gene encodes CDR1 MNHEY and CDR2 SVGAGI. The CDR3 loop spans 14 amino acids. The V gene lost 7 bases and the J gene lost 3 bases, with 13 bases spanning the gap. For the CDR3, the DNA is TGTGCCAGCACCCGGGGGGGCCCCAATCAGCCCCAGCATTTT. Encoded protein: CASTRGGPNQPQHF.

The chain combines TRBV4-2 with TRBJ2-3, with TRBD2 matching over 13 bases. CDR1 is LGHNA and CDR2 is YNFKEQ in the germline V gene. The CDR3 spans 17 residues. With V trimmed by 3 bases and J by 4 bases, 7 bases remained unmatched. The CDR3 DNA reads as TGTGCCAGCAGCCAGACCCGGACTAGCGGGAGCTCAGATACGCAGTATTTT. Its translation: CASSQTRTSGSSDTQYF.

This clone was seen only once. This chain links TRBV7-2 with TRBJ2-1, with 7 positions matching TRBD2. The germline gives CDR1 SGHTA, CDR2 FQGNSA. The CDR3 sequence is 15 residues long. The junction had 5 bases not matched to a gene; V was cut back by 2 bases and J by 4 bases. The CDR3: CASSLLSGAYNEQFF. The CDR3 coding sequence is TGTGCCAGCAGCTTACTCAGCGGGGCGTACAATGAGCAGTTCTTC. Based on the CDR3 plus reference TRBV7-2 and TRBJ2-1, the full variable domain is GAGVSQSPSNKVTEKGKDVELRCDPISGHTALYWYRQSLGQGLEFLIYFQGNSAPDKSGLPSDRFSAERTGGSVSTLTIQRTQQEDSAVYLCASSLLSGAYNEQFFGPGTRLTVL.

This chain joins TRBV6-6 and TRBJ1-2; TRBD1 matches 7 bases. In germline, CDR1 is MNHNY, CDR2 SVGAGI (reference sequence). Trimming at V came to 5 bases and at J to 6 bases, leaving 9 bases not matched to a gene. This CDR3 comprises 14 residues. The CDR3 nucleotides read TGTGCCAGCAGTCGGGACAGATTAGGCAATGGCTACACCTTC. It yields the protein CASSRDRLGNGYTF.

The chain joins TRBV9 to TRBJ2-1; TRBD2 aligns across 8 bases. CDR1 SGDLS and CDR2 YYNGEE come from the germline V gene. After removal of 1 base from V and 0 bases from J, the junction contained 6 bases not matched to a gene. The CDR3 contains 17 residues. CDR3 sequence: CASSVQREKPSYNEQFF. CDR3 DNA sequence: TGTGCCAGCAGCGTACAGCGGGAGAAACCCTCCTACAATGAGCAGTTCTTC.

The chain couples TRBV6-1 to TRBJ2-1, with unresolved D. The germline V and J ends were trimmed by 1 base and 15 bases, with 13 bases remaining between them. The CDR3 extends over 12 amino acids. The germline V gene encodes CDR1 MNHNS and CDR2 SASEGT. The CDR3 here is CASSEGLRMVFF. The CDR3 region has the DNA TGTGCCAGCAGTGAAGGTCTAAGAATGGTGTTCTTC.